Here is one TCR beta chain with its context. Its specific antigen is unknown. Base qualities are not recorded, but no much larger clone differs from it by a single base. CD8 naive samples were CD45RO-negative cells positively selected for CCR7, giving a CD45RA+CCR7+ population that excluded TemRA cells. The donors were healthy, HIV-negative adults who had no recently reported acute infections or vaccinations. Every donor was a Caucasian adult residing in Nashville, Tennessee, USA. Blood was obtained by leukapheresis, after which PBMCs were separated by Ficoll-Histopaque density gradient centrifugation and cryopreserved in liquid nitrogen vapor phase. Purity and quantity of every magnetically sorted T cell population were checked by analytical flow cytometry. Genomic DNA was isolated from every sorted fraction and measured by UV absorbance on a Nanodrop 2000c. These data come from a study of shared clonotypes between healthy human individuals (dated by TCRdb to the early 2020s). General notes on the study: The cohort included three men and a couple of women between 18 and 49 years of age. For each donor, CD4 naive and CD4 memory were each given three plates, CD8 naive was given two plates, and CD8 memory was given one plate. To estimate repertoire size and how much clonotypes are shared between individuals, the study performed deep sequencing of blood TCR repertoires from a few healthy adults. To increase sequencing depth and limit assay-specific biases, different laboratories used diverse techniques to prepare libraries and sequence TCR repertoires. Per donor, leukapheresis produced somewhere between about 0.9 and 10 billion PBMCs. The paper's findings and limits, for the study overall: Across several donors, 4.5% to 6.5% of naive CD4, approximately 3.6% of naive CD8, 2.3% of memory CD4, and about 0.4% of memory CD8 clonotypes were shared. Pairwise subsampling indicated that sequencing depth was expected to affect the degree of clonotype sharing among donors. Incomplete sequencing was indicated by rarefaction of sorted-subset datasets, despite the large sequencing depth. Sampling was restricted to blood, and TCR repertoires in tissues likely differ from the TCR repertoires found in blood. Estimated clonotype richness was generally larger for naive than for memory subsets. Because the study included only a small number of donors, the genetic and exposure-history diversity represented was limited. Clonotypes shared by all four sorted-subset donors showed higher generation probabilities than non-shared clonotypes.

Using the deep immunoSEQ assay, TCR CDR3 regions were amplified from genomic DNA by multiplex PCR. Genomic DNA extracted from each cell subset was distributed evenly over all wells of several immunoSEQ 96-well plates, and each plate served as one replicate. Each replicate PCR for sorted subsets received around 210 ng genomic DNA, equal to tens of thousands of T cell genomes. Purified libraries were measured with a Qubit 3.0 fluorometer, size-checked on a Bioanalyzer 2100, and measured again with the KAPA Library Quantification kit. Every immunoSEQ 96-well plate was sequenced on a separate single-read 150-cycle Illumina NextSeq 550 flow cell. In the authors' own workflow: Because the immunoSEQ output held only junctional sequences and lacked quality scores, the filtering could not match the filtering applied to full-length reads. Sequences were annotated with PyIR, a Python wrapper for IgBLAST v1.9, using IMGT germline references to assign V/J genes and CDR3. Reads were filtered out if the reads had weak V/J assignments (E-value above 1e-6), no CDR3, stop codons, out-of-frame junctions, or ambiguous translated residues. V3J clonotypes were defined as sequences sharing the same inferred V gene, J gene, and CDR3 amino acid sequence. To compute the percentage overlap between repertoires, the number of shared unique clonotypes was divided by the size of the smaller repertoire. Three approaches were used to assess repertoire richness: RTK rarefaction, the Chao1 estimator, and Recon v2.1 estimates of unobserved clonotypes. For all TCRbeta clonotypes obtained by the gDNA method from four donors, generation probabilities were computed with OLGA. Sourced from immuneACCESS, this table was stored by TCRdb with only in-frame sequences that have V and J called. A share of the clones is absent; for the studies checked, an unresolved V gene accounts for under half, and the remainder has no known explanation. The DNA gave D and trimming, while V, J and clone size come from that table. This sample gives roughly 650,000 clones in total; about 96% of them show up just once. The top ten clonotypes cover less than 0.12% of the sample.

CDR1 GTSNPN and CDR2 SVGIG were looked up in the germline V gene (reference sequence). Its CDR3 holds 14 amino acids, cysteine through phenylalanine. Only the CDR3 part of the read is kept: 42 bases, read in frame from the first base. V and J are trimmed by 7 bases and 6 bases, and the gene matches miss 7 bases of the junction. Sequenced sample: naive CD8+ T cells sorted from blood. The sample's cell subset or site label, in plain terms: CD45RA+CCR7+. The rearranged segments are TRBV30 and TRBJ2-1; 12 junctional bases match TRBD2. The clonotype was recovered from a woman in her twenties or thirties in good health. The sequence in DNA is TGTGCCTCATCTAGCGGGAGGGCTCTCAATGAGCAGTTCTTC. Translated, this gives CASSSGRALNEQFF.